This T cell receptor beta chain was sequenced in a study of blood T cell repertoires in COVID-19. Study-wide background: COVID-19 samples from acute and convalescent phases originated in the United States, Italy and Spain. T cells, B-cell-depleted T cells, or PBMCs provided the cDNA or gDNA that served as material.

The V end was cut by 2 bases, the J end by 1 base, with 9 bases between. Germline CDR1 MNHEY, CDR2 SVGEGT. The CDR3 is 14 amino acids. Original processing notes: Reference gene primer amplification yielded estimated nucleated cell counts. Libraries were prepared by immunoSEQ multiplex PCR; TCRdb keeps only in-frame clonotypes and omits some of them. V and J calls and clone size are those listed in that table; D and trimming were worked out from the DNA. The profile shows 200,000 to 300,000 clones, approximately 89% of them singletons. This sequence was found in a man aged 40-49 years who had recovered from COVID-19. Sequences were obtained from peripheral blood. This chain connects TRBV6-2 or TRBV6-3 to TRBJ2-7; D might be TRBD2 (6 bases). The CDR3 spells CASSYGGISYEQYF. CDR3 DNA sequence: TGTGCCAGCAGTTACGGCGGGATTTCCTACGAGCAGTACTTC.